This TCR beta chain comes out of a study of T cell responses to AZD1222 COVID-19 vaccine. TCRdb's table, derived via immunoSEQ multiplex PCR, lists solely in-frame clones and lacks some. Of more than 70,000 clones in the sample, around nine tenths are singletons; the top ten hold approximately 3.2%. Pooled samples include second doses given at about 4 or 12 weeks. Study outcomes and limitations: When two AZD1222 doses had been given, Spike-specific TCR breadth and depth rose. Mostly white British, mostly female donors; authors suggested clonal diversity may be underestimated. Baseline seropositivity occurred in only six AZD1222 recipients.

Trimming left V 3 bases short and J 5 bases short, with 10 bases between. CDR1 MGHDK and CDR2 SYGVNS come from the germline V gene. CDR3 size: 13 residues. In regard to this clone: What it binds is unknown.

The clonotype was recovered from an adult who received the AZD1222 COVID-19 vaccine. The chain links TRBV25-1 to TRBJ2-5; unclear D gene. The sequenced sample was peripheral blood, obtained 28 days after the second AZD1222 dose. CDR3 residues: CASSDRTEETQYF. As DNA, the CDR3 is TGTGCCAGCAGTGACCGGACGGAGGAGACCCAGTACTTC.